The 2 T cell receptor beta chains below were found in one sample sequenced in a study of T cells in Graves' hyperthyroidism and ophthalmopathy. RNA transcripts yielded amplified TCR beta CDR3 regions. With the HTBI primer set, the TCR CDR3 went through a first round of RT-PCR. TCRdb called the multiplex PCR reads again in MiXCR, with one record for every CDR3 protein. Of a few hundred thousand distinct CDR3 sequences listed, roughly 15% are singletons. Sequencing used blood. The receptors were gathered from a woman between 18 and 29 years old with Graves' hyperthyroidism.

Details on this clonotype: Being one base from a much bigger clone, this may be a read error. The CDR3 does not close with the conserved phenylalanine or tryptophan, likely indicating a read error. The chain employs TRBV28 and TRBJ2-1, with 9 bases lining up with TRBD2. Germline V gene sequence: CDR1 MDHEN, CDR2 SYDVKM. V dropped 2 bases and J dropped 0; count of bases not matched to a gene: 8. The CDR3 runs to 18 residues. The CDR3 sequence: CASSLPTLSGSSYNEQFL. The CDR3 DNA is TGTGCCAGCAGTTTACCTACCCTTAGCGGGAGCTCCTACAATGAGCAGTTCCTC.

The sample holds many counts of this clonotype. V and J are TRBV6-1 and TRBJ2-3, with 7 positions matching TRBD1. The CDR3 covers 13 residues. Germline V gives CDR1 MNHNS, CDR2 SASEGT. Losses at the gene ends were 6 bases for V and 4 bases for J; bases not matched to a gene: 4. DNA for the CDR3: TGTGCCAGCAGGCGACAGGGTCCAGATACGCAGTATTTT. It yields the protein CASRRQGPDTQYF.